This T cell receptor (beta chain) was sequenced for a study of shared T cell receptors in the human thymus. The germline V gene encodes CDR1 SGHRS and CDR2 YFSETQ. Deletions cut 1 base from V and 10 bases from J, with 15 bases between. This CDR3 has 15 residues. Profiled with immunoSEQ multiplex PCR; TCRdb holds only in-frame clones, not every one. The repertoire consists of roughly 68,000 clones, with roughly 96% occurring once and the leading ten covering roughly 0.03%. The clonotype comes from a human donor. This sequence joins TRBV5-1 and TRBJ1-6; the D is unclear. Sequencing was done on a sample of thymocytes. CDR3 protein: CASSLREKPRSPLHF. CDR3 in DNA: TGCGCCAGCAGCTTGCGGGAAAAACCTCGGTCACCCCTCCACTTT.